A single sample gave rise to the 17 T cell receptor beta chains below, sequenced in a study of T cell clonotyping in hematopoietic cell transplantation. Profiled with immunoSEQ multiplex PCR; TCRdb holds only in-frame clones, not every one. The sample lists under 8,000 clones, 80% to 90% seen once, with about 14% in the top ten. The sequencing used peripheral blood mononuclear cells, collected 180 days after allogeneic stem cell transplant. These receptors were collected from a female patient in her 50s who had an allogeneic stem cell transplant from an unrelated donor, so the T cells may come from the graft donor. Some clones in this sample may be carry-over from other donors' samples.

The chain is built from TRBV20-1 and TRBJ1-2; D is ambiguous. This CDR3 is built from 10 residues. Germline V gives CDR1 DFQATT, CDR2 SNEGSKA (reference sequence). Trimming left V 4 bases short and J 8 bases short, with 8 bases between. The CDR3 spells CSATGNGYTF. CDR3 bases: TGCAGTGCTACTGGGAACGGCTACACCTTC.

This clone was counted between two and nine times. The chain carries TRBV5-1 and TRBJ2-5; TRBD2 agrees at 16 bases. Trimming at V came to 4 bases and at J to 4 bases, leaving 4 bases not matched to a gene. The V gene's germline CDR1 is SGHRS and CDR2 YFSETQ. The CDR3 length is 16 residues. CDR3 residues: CASSPGLAGGRETQYF. The CDR3 DNA sequence: TGCGCCAGCAGCCCGGGACTAGCGGGAGGGCGAGAGACCCAGTACTTC.

V is TRBV29-1 and J is TRBJ1-5, with D maybe TRBD1 (6 bases). The CDR3 extends over 14 amino acids. V was cut by 3 bases and J by 0 bases, with 9 bases left in between. Germline CDR1 SQVTM, CDR2 ANQGSEA. CDR3 DNA: TGCAGCGTTGATAGGGGGAATAGCAATCAGCCCCAGCATTTT. Its translation: CSVDRGNSNQPQHF. Full variable domain (rest looked up from reference TRBV29-1 and TRBJ1-5): SAVISQKPSRDICQRGTSLTIQCQVDSQVTMMFWYRQQPGQSLTLIATANQGSEATYESGFVIDKFPISRPNLTFSTLTVSNMSPEDSSIYLCSVDRGNSNQPQHFGDGTRLSIL.

The CDR3 region has the DNA TGTGCCAGCAGTCCCCTCACCGGGACACCTTACGAGCAGTACTTC. Protein sequence: CASSPLTGTPYEQYF. The chain uses TRBV27 and TRBJ2-7, with D possibly matching TRBD1 (6 bases). The V gene's germline CDR1 is MNHEY and CDR2 SMNVEV (reference sequence). The CDR3 extends over 15 amino acids. Trimming cost V 5 bases and J 4 bases, with 18 bases left between them.

The CDR3 reads CASSVGRGGRTATYEQYF. The CDR3 DNA is TGTGCCAGCAGCGTAGGTAGGGGAGGACGGACAGCAACCTACGAGCAGTACTTC. The chain recombines TRBV9 with TRBJ2-7; D may match TRBD1 or TRBD2 (6 bases each). V dropped 0 bases and J dropped 2 bases, with 21 bases sitting between them. The CDR3 spans 18 residues. Germline CDR1 and CDR2: SGDLS and YYNGEE.

The chain couples TRBV28 to TRBJ1-3; D gene ambiguous. Germline V gives CDR1 MDHEN, CDR2 SYDVKM. Between the trimmed V and J ends, which lost 7 bases and 4 bases, there was a span of 14 bases. The CDR3 has 14 amino acids. The CDR3: CASKGEGSGNTIYF. The DNA for the CDR3 is TGTGCCAGCAAAGGTGAGGGATCCGGAAACACCATATATTTT.

V usage is TRBV4-2 and J usage is TRBJ2-3, with TRBD2 matching 7 bases. V was pared by 1 base and J by 0 bases, with 1 base of the junction left unmatched. Germline CDR1 is LGHNA and CDR2 is YNFKEQ. This CDR3 is 15 amino acids long. CDR3 amino acids: CASSQGRGSTDTQYF. CDR3 coding DNA: TGTGCCAGCAGCCAAGGGCGGGGGAGCACAGATACGCAGTATTTT.

V gene TRBV27 combines with J gene TRBJ1-5; no definite D call. The germline CDR1 and CDR2 sequences are MNHEY and SMNVEV (reference sequence). This CDR3 is built from 12 residues. V gave up 3 bases and J gave up 4 bases, with 4 bases separating them. The chain's CDR3 is CASSFRNQPQHF. In nucleotides, the CDR3 is TGTGCCAGCAGTTTTAGAAATCAGCCCCAGCATTTT.

The chain carries TRBV18 and TRBJ2-7, with no clear D. Germline lookup yields CDR1 KGHSH and CDR2 LQKENI. V gave up 3 bases and J gave up 2 bases, with 11 bases separating them. The CDR3 loop spans 14 amino acids. The CDR3 loop is CASSPTQLAYEQYF. Here the CDR3 DNA reads TGTGCCAGCTCACCCACCCAGCTAGCCTACGAGCAGTACTTC.

The J gene is TRBJ1-5, the V gene TRBV6-1; D is undetermined. Trimming left V 1 base short and J 0 bases short, with 7 bases between. This CDR3 contains 15 residues. The V gene's germline CDR1 is MNHNS and CDR2 SASEGT. CDR3 sequence: CASSEVGVSNQPQHF. For the CDR3, the DNA is TGTGCCAGCAGTGAAGTAGGAGTTAGCAATCAGCCCCAGCATTTT.

This rearrangement joins TRBV10-3 to TRBJ2-7; 8 bases map to TRBD1. This CDR3 comprises 14 residues. J lost 1 base, V lost 6 bases, and 5 bases had no gene match. Germline lookup yields CDR1 ENHRY and CDR2 SYGVKD. In DNA, the CDR3 is TGTGCCATCAGAGGACAGGGAGATTCCTACGAGCAGTACTTC. Protein: CAIRGQGDSYEQYF.

This chain connects TRBV5-1 to TRBJ2-7; D is possibly TRBD1 (6 bases). Trimming took 3 bases from V and 3 from J, leaving 10 bases between them. The CDR3 has 13 residues. CDR1 is SGHRS, CDR2 YFSETQ, per germline. CDR3 loop: CASSSTGFYEQYF. The CDR3 nucleotides read TGCGCCAGCAGCTCGACAGGATTCTACGAGCAGTACTTC.

The rearrangement joins TRBV11-3 to TRBJ1-1; no reliable D call. V was trimmed by 7 bases and J by 1 base, leaving 13 bases between them. This CDR3 region has 14 residues. Germline V gene data show CDR1 as SGHNT and CDR2 as YENEEA. The DNA of the CDR3 is TGTGCCAGCACCCGAGGAGGTGAGAACACTGAAGCTTTCTTT. Translation gives CASTRGGENTEAFF.

CDR3 DNA sequence: TGCAGTGCTCCTACCGACAGAGACTACACCTTC. This codes for CSAPTDRDYTF. The chain employs TRBV20-1 and TRBJ1-2; TRBD1 might be the D (5 bases). CDR1 is DFQATT and CDR2 is SNEGSKA in the germline V gene (reference sequence). The germline V and J ends were trimmed by 5 bases and 10 bases, with 14 bases remaining between them. This CDR3 has 11 residues.

The chain combines TRBV19 with TRBJ2-1; tentative D call: TRBD2 (7 bases). The CDR3 sequence is 15 residues long. The germline V gene encodes CDR1 LNHDA and CDR2 SQIVND (reference sequence). The germline V and J ends were trimmed by 4 bases and 2 bases, with 12 bases remaining between them. CDR3 sequence: CASSKHGGPYNEQFF. The CDR3 nucleotides are TGTGCCAGTAGTAAACACGGGGGGCCCTACAATGAGCAGTTCTTC.

The CDR3 DNA follows: TGTGCCAGCAGGCCCCCCTCGGGACAGGGGTTCGAGCAGTACTTC. Translating gives CASRPPSGQGFEQYF. This chain uses TRBV28 with TRBJ2-7, with 10 bases matching TRBD1. Trimming cost V 6 bases and J 6 bases; bases outside gene matches: 11. This CDR3 is built from 15 residues. The germline gives CDR1 MDHEN, CDR2 SYDVKM.

The rearrangement joins TRBV5-1 to TRBJ1-1, with TRBD1 matching over 9 bases. The CDR3 runs to 15 residues. The V gene's germline CDR1 is SGHRS and CDR2 YFSETQ. V dropped 0 bases and J dropped 4; count of bases not matched to a gene: 4. The CDR3 loop reads CASSLAGTGFTEAFF. CDR3 sequence (DNA): TGCGCCAGCAGCTTGGCCGGGACAGGGTTCACTGAAGCTTTCTTT.